This note documents a single TCR beta chain sequence. CDR3 size: 15 residues. The V and J ends lost 4 bases and 7 bases, in that order; junction bases with no gene match: 9. Germline V gene lookup returns CDR1 SGHRS and CDR2 YFSETQ. This sample is drawn from a study of blood T cell repertoires in COVID-19. Study-wide background: Both acute and convalescent COVID-19 samples were obtained from the United States, Italy and Spain. T cells, B-cell-depleted T cells, or PBMCs supplied cDNA or gDNA.

Assay used: immunoSEQ multiplex PCR; TCRdb lists only in-frame clones, some missing. The sample lists approximately 150,000 clones; around 86% were seen once. Sequenced sample: peripheral blood. The receptor comes from a man at least 80 years old with acute or convalescent COVID-19. This chain uses TRBV5-1 with TRBJ1-5, with 9 bases that match TRBD1. The CDR3 is CASSPMTGGGQPQHF. CDR3 in DNA: TGCGCCAGCAGCCCCATGACAGGGGGAGGGCAGCCCCAGCATTTT.